This TCR beta chain was found in a study of vaccination and CD4 T cells after COVID-19. Looking at the study overall: Investigators drew the post-COVID samples a median 101 days after diagnosis, with a range of 35 to 161. The stimulating agents, overlapping spike peptides, came from SARS-CoV-2, HCoV-NL63, HCoV-OC43 and HCoV-229E. Broader study findings: Rising from around 19 to 38, the median of SARS-CoV-2-reactive clonotypes did not change significantly.

Noted treatment: roughly ten-day PBMC culture with coronavirus spike peptide pools or control peptides (ViraFEST assay). TCRs were sequenced by ViraFEST after antigen-specific T cells had been expanded with peptide pools. The study sequenced cultured CD4+ T cell DNA using the Oncomine TCR Beta short-read assay. Using its own MiXCR run on the PCR reads, TCRdb lists one record per CDR3 protein. The sample includes some 8,400 distinct CDR3 sequences, less than 40% of them seen just once. This clonotype occurred a few times. Its antigen is unidentified. The clonotype was recovered from a human donor with COVID-19. Sequenced input: cultured CD4+ T cells from blood.

The CDR3 DNA reads TGCAGTGCGCCGGGGGGACTAACCCTTCGGGATACGCAGTATTTT. Translation gives CSAPGGLTLRDTQYF. This chain uses TRBV20-1 with TRBJ2-3; 7 positions match TRBD2. The V and J ends lost 6 bases and 6 bases, in that order; junction bases with no gene match: 15. This CDR3 is 15 amino acids long. CDR1 and CDR2 from the germline V gene are DFQATT and SNEGSKA (reference sequence).